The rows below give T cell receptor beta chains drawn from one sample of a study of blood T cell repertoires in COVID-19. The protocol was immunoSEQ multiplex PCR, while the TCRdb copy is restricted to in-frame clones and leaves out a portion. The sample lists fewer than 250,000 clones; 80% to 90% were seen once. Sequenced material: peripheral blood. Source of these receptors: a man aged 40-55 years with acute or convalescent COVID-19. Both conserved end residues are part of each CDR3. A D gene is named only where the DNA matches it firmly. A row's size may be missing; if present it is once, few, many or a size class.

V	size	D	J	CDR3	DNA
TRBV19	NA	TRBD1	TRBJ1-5	CASSLTVGQGNQPQHF	TGTGCCAGTAGCCTAACCGTAGGACAGGGCAATCAGCCCCAGCATTTT
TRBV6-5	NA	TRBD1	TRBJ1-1	CASSSRTGGTEAFF	TGTGCCAGCAGTTCCCGGACAGGGGGGACTGAAGCTTTCTTT
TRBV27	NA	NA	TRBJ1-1	CASSLESGNTEAFF	TGTGCCAGCAGTTTAGAGTCGGGGAACACTGAAGCTTTCTTT
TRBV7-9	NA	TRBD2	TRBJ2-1	CASSLVLAGDEQFF	TGTGCCAGCAGCTTAGTGCTAGCGGGGGATGAGCAGTTCTTC
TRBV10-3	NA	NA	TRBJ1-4	CAISEGLSTNEKLFF	TGTGCCATCAGTGAGGGGCTTTCAACTAATGAAAAACTGTTTTTT
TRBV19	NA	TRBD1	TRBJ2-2	CASRDRTNTGELFF	TGTGCCAGCAGGGACAGGACGAACACCGGGGAGCTGTTTTTT
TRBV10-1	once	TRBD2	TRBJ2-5	CASSEPGGTETQYF	TGCGCCAGCAGTGAGCCGGGGGGGACGGAGACCCAGTACTTC
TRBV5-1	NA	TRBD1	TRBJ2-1	CASTGQGFFHEQFF	TGCGCCAGCACGGGACAGGGATTTTTCCATGAGCAGTTCTTC
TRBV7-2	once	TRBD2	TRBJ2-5	CASSPSGRAVKETQYF	TGTGCCAGCAGCCCTAGCGGGAGGGCGGTAAAGGAGACCCAGTACTTC
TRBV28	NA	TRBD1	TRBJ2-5	CASPSPGQPGRETQYF	TGTGCCAGCCCTTCGCCGGGACAGCCAGGGCGAGAGACCCAGTACTTC
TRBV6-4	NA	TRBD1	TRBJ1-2	CASSPQGDGFRYTF	TGTGCCAGCAGTCCTCAGGGGGATGGGTTTCGGTACACCTTC
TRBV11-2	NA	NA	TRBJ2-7	CASSLGLQGRYEQYF	TGTGCCAGCAGCTTAGGGTTGCAGGGGCGCTACGAGCAGTACTTC
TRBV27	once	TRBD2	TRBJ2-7	CASSTPGAGMYEQYF	TGTGCCAGCAGTACTCCGGGAGCGGGGATGTACGAGCAGTACTTC
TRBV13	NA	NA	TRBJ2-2	CASSLEEGVYTGELFF	TGTGCCAGCAGCTTAGAAGAGGGGGTGTATACCGGGGAGCTGTTTTTT
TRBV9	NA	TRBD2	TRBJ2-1	CASSTSGSGSYNEQFF	TGTGCCAGCAGCACAAGCGGGAGTGGCTCCTACAATGAGCAGTTCTTC
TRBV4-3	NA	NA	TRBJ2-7	CASSQGQDSYEQYF	TGCGCCAGCAGCCAAGGACAGGACTCCTACGAGCAGTACTTC
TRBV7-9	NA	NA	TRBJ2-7	CASSSLSEQYF	TGTGCCAGCAGCTCCCTGTCCGAGCAGTACTTC
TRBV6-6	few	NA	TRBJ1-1	CASSRGEYTEAFF	TGTGCCAGCAGTCGAGGGGAGTACACTGAAGCTTTCTTT
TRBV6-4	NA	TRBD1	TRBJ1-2	CASSGAGGEASVGYTF	TGTGCCAGCAGTGGGGCAGGGGGCGAAGCTTCAGTTGGCTACACCTTC
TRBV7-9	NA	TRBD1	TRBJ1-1	CASSPRGSTEAFF	TGTGCCAGCAGCCCCAGGGGGAGCACTGAAGCTTTCTTT
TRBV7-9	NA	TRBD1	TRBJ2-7	CASSLPKPGQGAYEQYF	TGTGCCAGCAGCTTACCCAAGCCGGGACAGGGGGCCTACGAGCAGTACTTC
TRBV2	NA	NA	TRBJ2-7	CASRDRYYEQYF	TGTGCCAGCCGAGACAGGTACTACGAGCAGTACTTC
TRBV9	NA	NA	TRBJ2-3	CASSVWSGADTQYF	TGTGCCAGCAGCGTATGGAGCGGAGCAGATACGCAGTATTTT
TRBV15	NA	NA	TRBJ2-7	CATSKGISYEQYF	TGTGCCACCAGCAAGGGGATCTCCTACGAGCAGTACTTC
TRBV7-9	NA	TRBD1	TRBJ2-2	CASSLSWTGDTGELFF	TGTGCCAGCAGCTTAAGTTGGACAGGGGATACCGGGGAGCTGTTTTTT
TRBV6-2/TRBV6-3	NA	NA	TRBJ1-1	CASSYNPGRSNTEAFF	TGTGCCAGCAGTTACAATCCAGGCCGGTCGAACACTGAAGCTTTCTTT
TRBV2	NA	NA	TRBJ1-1	CASSYSGSDTEAFF	TGTGCCAGCAGTTACAGCGGATCGGACACTGAAGCTTTCTTT